The source of this T cell receptor (beta chain) is a study of blood T cell repertoires in COVID-19. Turning to the study itself: Spain, Italy and the United States supplied samples that represented acute and convalescent COVID-19. Nucleic acid was either cDNA or gDNA, and it came from T cells, B-cell-depleted T cells, or PBMCs.

As originally analysed: How many nucleated cells were present was estimated from reference gene primer amplification. The protocol was immunoSEQ multiplex PCR, while the TCRdb copy is restricted to in-frame clones and leaves out a portion. V, J and clone size are those of that table, while D and trimming were read from the DNA. The table has some 190,000 clones, approximately 84% seen once. This clone was observed a handful of times. This TCR was recovered from a woman older than 75 with COVID-19, enrolled during active disease. Sequenced sample: peripheral blood.

This CDR3 is CSVGYNGYTF. CDR3 coding DNA: TGCAGCGTTGGTTACAATGGCTACACCTTC. The chain carries TRBV29-1 and TRBJ1-2; D gene uncertain. Between the trimmed V and J ends, which lost 4 bases and 6 bases, there was a span of 6 bases. The CDR3 sequence is 10 residues long. Germline V gene lookup returns CDR1 SQVTM and CDR2 ANQGSEA.